A single sample gave rise to the 8 T cell receptor beta chains below, sequenced in a study of post-analysis software for immune sequencing data. Notes on the study in general: In patients, TRBV5-6, TRBV5-1 and TRBV20-1 belonged to five or six TRBV segments found more frequently than in controls.

TCR beta cDNA libraries had unique molecular identifiers. TCRdb passed the PCR reads through MiXCR, listing each CDR3 protein once. The sample shows around 440,000 distinct CDR3 sequences, roughly 45% of them seen only once. No antigen is known for these receptors. The sequencing input was blood. These receptors originate from a girl aged 10-17 years with multiple sclerosis.

Details on this clonotype: With a much larger clone just one base away, this may be a read error. V is TRBV29-1 and J is TRBJ2-7; TRBD1 aligns across 7 bases. The J segment lost 0 bases and the V segment lost 6 bases, leaving 8 bases of the junction unmatched. Germline V lookup: CDR1 SQVTM, CDR2 ANQGSEA. The CDR3 is made up of 14 amino acids. This chain's CDR3 is CSVWTGPSSYEQYF. For the CDR3, the DNA is TGCAGCGTCTGGACAGGTCCGAGCTCCTACGAGCAGTACTTC.

V and J are TRBV7-2 and TRBJ1-6, with D unresolved. Trimming removed 0 bases from V and 6 bases from J, with 9 bases in between. The CDR3 runs to 15 residues. From germline, CDR1 is SGHTA and CDR2 FQGNSA. The DNA of the CDR3 is TGTGCCAGCAGCTTAGCCAGCGATTTTAATTCACCCCTCCACTTT. Translated: CASSLASDFNSPLHF.

The table lists this clonotype with a count of one. One end of the junction fails to match germline, which may point to a read error. V usage is TRBV4-3 and J usage is TRBJ2-3; TRBD1 is a possible D gene (5 bases). The CDR3 has 18 amino acids. Germline lookup yields CDR1 LGHNA and CDR2 YSLEER. CDR3 DNA: TGCGCCAGCAGCCAAGATACGAAGACGGCAGAGGTCACAGGTACGCAGTATTTT. This sequence encodes CASSQDTKTAEVTGTQYF.

This clonotype occurred a few times. J is TRBJ2-3 and V is TRBV27; 8 bases match TRBD2. V lost 3 bases and J lost 3; bases outside the gene matches: 14. The CDR3 covers 18 residues. Germline V gene lookup returns CDR1 MNHEY and CDR2 SMNVEV (reference sequence). CDR3 sequence (DNA): TGTGCCAGCAGTTTGACGAGCGGGAGTTTGATATTGACAGATACGCAGTATTTT. Amino acids: CASSLTSGSLILTDTQYF.

The CDR3 sequence: CASPRENTGELFF. CDR3 bases: TGTGCCAGTCCGAGGGAGAACACCGGGGAGCTGTTTTTT. The V call is TRBV12-3 or TRBV12-4, the J call TRBJ2-2, with TRBD2 as a possible D gene (5 bases). The CDR3 sequence is 13 residues long. V lost 9 bases, J lost 1 base, and 9 bases lay in between.

This rearrangement joins TRBV27 to TRBJ2-1; 11 nucleotides match TRBD2. J was trimmed by 7 bases and V by 5 bases; bases with no gene match: 10. Germline CDR1 reads MNHEY; CDR2 reads SMNVEV (reference sequence). This CDR3 is 16 amino acids long. The CDR3 region has the DNA TGTGCCAGCAGTGATATAGCGGGAGGGCCTTATAATGAGCAGTTCTTC. Translated: CASSDIAGGPYNEQFF.

This clonotype was recorded at least ten times. One end of the junction varies from germline; a read error may be responsible. The rearrangement uses TRBV5-1 and TRBJ2-5; D ambiguous. Per germline, CDR1 SGHRS and CDR2 YFSETQ. This CDR3 has 13 amino acids. The CDR3 DNA reads as TGTGCCAGCAGCTTAGGTTTAGGAGAGACCCAGTACTTC. Amino acids: CASSLGLGETQYF.

This clonotype has only a few counts. The chain has TRBV29-1 and TRBJ2-4; the match to TRBD2 covers 13 bases. Gene TRBJ2-5 matches the end of the DNA better, so the J call may be wrong. CDR1 is SQVTM and CDR2 is ANQGSEA in the germline V gene. The CDR3 sequence is 14 residues long. In nucleotides, the CDR3 is TGCAGCGTTGCCTCCCGACTAGCGGGAGGGACCCAGTACTTC. This translates into CSVASRLAGGTQYF.